The source of this TCR beta chain is a study of blood T cell repertoires in COVID-19. Trimming pared 0 bases from V and 9 bases from J, leaving 18 bases between. The CDR3 runs to 17 residues. Germline CDR1 reads LGHDT; CDR2 reads YNNKEL (reference sequence). This clone was detected only once. Profiled with immunoSEQ multiplex PCR; TCRdb holds only in-frame clones, not every one. The top ten clones hold 7% to 8% of a sample with tens of thousands of clones, around nine tenths of them seen once. The chain employs TRBV3-1 (or the pseudogene TRBV3-2) and TRBJ1-6; D gene ambiguous. This receptor was identified in a woman aged 55-69 years with active COVID-19. Specimen: peripheral blood. In DNA, the CDR3 is TGTGCCAGCAGCCAAGATCGAGGAGGGCCCAGCGGTTCACCCCTCCACTTT. Translating it yields CASSQDRGGPSGSPLHF.